Presented here are 9 T cell receptor beta chains from one specimen sequenced in a study of T cells in Graves' hyperthyroidism and ophthalmopathy (dated by TCRdb to about 2019). The library was obtained by multiplex PCR. The sequencing machine was an Illumina HiSeq 2000. TCR beta CDR3 regions were amplified from RNA transcripts. The first round of RT-PCR for the TCR CDR3 was performed with the HTBI primer set and the Qiagen OneStep RT-PCR kit. TCRdb itself trimmed the public reads at Q25 with fastp, ran MiXCR and retained productive beta chains. Rows matching on CDR3 protein sequence are summarized as one entry with the most common DNA and genes. The sample records about half a million distinct CDR3 sequences, less than 25% of which are singletons. The biggest ten clones account for 26% of the sample. Sample: blood. The origin of the receptors is a man between 18 and 29 years old with Graves' hyperthyroidism.

Ten or more counts support this clonotype. This chain connects TRBV28 to TRBJ1-5; D remains unclear. CDR1 and CDR2 from the germline V gene are MDHEN and SYDVKM. V lost 10 bases to trimming and J lost 0 bases, with 13 bases between them. The CDR3 is 14 amino acids. In nucleotides, the CDR3 is TGTGCCACCGAGGCGGGTTATAGCAATCAGCCCCAGCATTTT. Translating gives CATEAGYSNQPQHF.

This clonotype came up a few times. The chain is built from TRBV6-5 and TRBJ2-7, with a weak D call TRBD2 (5 bases). V was pared by 2 bases and J by 6 bases, with 8 bases between. Germline V gene lookup returns CDR1 MNHEY and CDR2 SVGAGI. The CDR3 consists of 12 residues. CDR3 sequence reads: CASSYLGGEQYF. CDR3 nucleotides: TGTGCCAGCAGTTACCTAGGAGGCGAGCAGTACTTC.

CDR3 in amino acids: CASTSHRGSSYEQYF. Written as DNA, the CDR3 is TGTGCCAGCACCAGTCACAGGGGGTCGTCCTACGAGCAGTACTTC. V is TRBV28 and J is TRBJ2-7; 8 bases line up with TRBD1. J was trimmed by 1 base and V by 7 bases; bases with no gene match: 9. The CDR3 length is 15 residues. Germline CDR1 MDHEN, CDR2 SYDVKM.

This clonotype has at least ten counts. The V and J genes are TRBV12-3 or TRBV12-4 and TRBJ2-7; 8 bases match TRBD2. The CDR3 spans 14 residues. V lost 4 bases and J lost 2; bases outside the gene matches: 4. CDR3 DNA sequence: TGTGCCAGCAGTTCGCTAGCGGGTACCTACGAGCAGTACTTC. This gives the protein CASSSLAGTYEQYF.

This clonotype appeared many times. The chain has TRBV28 and TRBJ1-1; 7 bases match TRBD1. The germline V gene encodes CDR1 MDHEN and CDR2 SYDVKM. J lost 4 bases, V lost 5 bases, and 7 bases had no gene match. This CDR3 has 14 amino acids. The CDR3 region is CASSIRQGGTEAFF. The CDR3 DNA follows: TGTGCCAGCAGTATACGACAGGGTGGCACTGAAGCTTTCTTT. Using reference TRBV28 and TRBJ1-1 for the parts outside the CDR3, the full variable domain is DVKVTQSSRYLVKRTGEKVFLECVQDMDHENMFWYRQDPGLGLRLIYFSYDVKMKEKGDIPEGYSVSREKKERFSLILESASTNQTSMYLCASSIRQGGTEAFFGQGTRLTVV.

At least ten counts were recorded for this clonotype. V gene TRBV5-1 combines with J gene TRBJ1-1; unclear D gene. Germline V gives CDR1 SGHRS, CDR2 YFSETQ. CDR3 length equals 13 residues. V was pared by 4 bases and J by 6 bases, with 13 bases between. The CDR3 DNA reads TGCGCCAGCAGCCGACCCCCGGGAGCTGAAGCTTTCTTT. It yields the protein CASSRPPGAEAFF.

In regard to this clonotype: One base away lies a much larger clone, so this may be a sequencing read error. The V call is TRBV12-3 or TRBV12-4, the J call TRBJ1-1; maybe TRBD1 (5 bases). There are 15 residues in the CDR3. In DNA, the CDR3 is TGTGCCAGCAGCCCGAGGAGGGGAACGAACACTGAAGCTTGCTTT. This encodes CASSPRRGTNTEACF.

This clonotype was found many times. V is TRBV7-9 and J is TRBJ2-5; a possible D gene is TRBD2 (6 bases). The CDR3 runs to 16 residues. CDR1 is SEHNR, CDR2 FQNEAQ, per germline (reference sequence). V was clipped by 7 bases and J by 5 bases, with 23 bases between them. CDR3 DNA sequence: TGTGCCAGCATCCTTAGCGACGAAAATGGGAGGGAGACCCAGTACTTC. Translated, it gives CASILSDENGRETQYF.

The V and J genes are TRBV4-1 and TRBJ1-2; D call uncertain. The V end was cut by 0 bases, the J end by 6 bases, with 8 bases between. This CDR3 contains 13 residues. CDR1 is MGHRA, CDR2 YSYEKL, per germline. CDR3 DNA: TGCGCCAGCAGCCAAGATCGAGGGAATGGCTACACCTTC. Translated: CASSQDRGNGYTF.